This T cell receptor (beta chain) emerged from a study of regulatory T cells in long-lasting Graves disease. Study-wide points: Whereas about a thousand public clonotypes were shared by new patients, persistent patients shared more, at 2,500 to 3,500. Persistent Graves' cases showed lower TCR diversity than newly diagnosed cases.

Relying on iRepertoire HTBI primers and Arm-PCR of CDR3 regions, the team built TCR beta libraries. Using its own MiXCR run on the multiplex PCR reads, TCRdb lists one record per CDR3 protein. Among about 300,000 distinct CDR3 sequences listed, 18% were seen once. This clonotype was counted a few times. Its antigen is still unknown. A much larger clone sits a single nucleotide away, making a read error possible. The time point here: newly diagnosed GD, antithyroid drugs for less than 3 months. Preparation of the TCR library used RNA extracted from PBMCs. The receptor comes from a female donor with Graves disease. Sample: peripheral blood mononuclear cells (PBMCs), taken at new diagnosis, from a patient treated with antithyroid drugs.

The CDR3 DNA is TGTGCCAGCAGCCCCGGGACATGGGGTAATGAGCAGTTCTTC. This codes for CASSPGTWGNEQFF. The chain is built from TRBV7-9 and TRBJ2-1; a possible D gene is TRBD1 (6 bases). The CDR3 has 14 amino acids. Germline V gene data show CDR1 as SEHNR and CDR2 as FQNEAQ (reference sequence). The V end lost 5 bases, the J end lost 7 bases, and 15 bases lay between the germline ends.